The 23 T cell receptor beta chains listed next were all sequenced from one sample in a study of cytomegalovirus exposure and HLA in healthy donors. It was with 60 Vbeta and 13 Jbeta primers that the PCR ran. Measured with immunoSEQ multiplex PCR; TCRdb has only the in-frame clones, and not every one. The data contain over 150,000 clones, almost 85% of them seen just once; the ten biggest clones take up around 5%. Source material: PBMCs. The receptors derive from a girl between 5 and 17 years old in good health and CMV-seropositive.

V usage is TRBV6-6 and J usage is TRBJ1-1; D might be TRBD1 (5 bases). Trimming shortened V by 0 bases and J by 3 bases, and 8 bases separated the two germline ends. Looked up from germline, CDR1 is MNHNY and CDR2 is SVGAGI (reference sequence). CDR3 length equals 14 residues. This CDR3 is CASSYSGLDTEAFF. The CDR3 DNA reads as TGTGCCAGCAGTTACTCGGGGCTAGACACTGAAGCTTTCTTT.

Here the CDR3 DNA reads TGTGCCAGTAGTCCAGAACAGGGCCCAAGGGGCTACACCTTC. Protein product: CASSPEQGPRGYTF. The chain combines TRBV19 with TRBJ1-2; the D gene is possibly TRBD1 (6 bases). The CDR3 sequence is 14 residues long. Germline CDR1 reads LNHDA; CDR2 reads SQIVND (reference sequence). V gave up 5 bases and J gave up 8 bases, with 18 bases separating them.

The J gene is TRBJ1-1, the V gene TRBV7-9; D gene unclear. Trimming cost V 4 bases and J 4 bases, with 19 bases left between them. CDR1 is SEHNR and CDR2 is FQNEAQ in the germline V gene (reference sequence). The CDR3 covers 16 residues. The CDR3 sequence: CASSSPRKGLATEAFF. The CDR3 bases are TGTGCCAGCAGCTCCCCGAGAAAAGGGCTAGCCACTGAAGCTTTCTTT.

The V and J genes are TRBV18 and TRBJ1-1; 7 bases line up with TRBD1. The V gene's germline CDR1 is KGHSH and CDR2 LQKENI. There are 14 residues in the CDR3. V gave up 9 bases and J gave up 6 bases; unmatched junction bases: 13. The CDR3 region has the DNA TGTGCCAGTACTATTGCAGGGGGGACCCCTGAAGCTTTCTTT. Translated, it gives CASTIAGGTPEAFF.

This clone was seen just once. The CDR3 DNA reads TGTGCCAGCAGCTCAAGACAGGGGTGGCGGGATACGCAGTATTTT. This codes for CASSSRQGWRDTQYF. This chain links TRBV13 with TRBJ2-3; TRBD1 aligns across 8 bases. The CDR3 totals 15 residues. V shed 4 bases and J 6 bases; nucleotides not matched to a gene: 9. Per the germline V gene, CDR1 is PRHDT and CDR2 is FYEKMQ (reference sequence).

This clone appeared once. This chain uses TRBV5-1 with TRBJ1-5; 8 positions match TRBD1. The V segment lost 0 bases and the J segment 7 bases; nucleotides outside the gene matches: 6. Germline V CDR1 and CDR2: SGHRS, YFSETQ. CDR3 size: 15 residues. CDR3 coding DNA: TGCGCCAGCAGCTTGGATCAGGGGGCCGGGCAGCCCCAGCATTTT. This translates into CASSLDQGAGQPQHF.

The chain links TRBV7-3 to TRBJ2-1; D possibly corresponds to TRBD2 (6 bases). The CDR3 runs 14 residues. The V end lost 0 bases, the J end lost 5 bases, and 8 bases lay between the germline ends. CDR1 SGHTA and CDR2 FQGTGA come from the germline V gene. The DNA for the CDR3 is TGTGCCAGCAGCTTAACCCGGGGGAACAATGAGCAGTTCTTC. This encodes CASSLTRGNNEQFF.

V is TRBV6-1 and J is TRBJ1-6; 10 nucleotides agree with TRBD1. The V gene end was trimmed by 1 base and the J gene end by 7 bases; junction bases not matched to a gene: 4. CDR3 length equals 16 residues. Germline CDR1 reads MNHNS; CDR2 reads SASEGT. CDR3 in amino acids: CASSEVGGQGNSPLHF. DNA of the CDR3: TGTGCCAGCAGTGAAGTGGGGGGACAGGGGAATTCACCCCTCCACTTT.

V gene TRBV5-1 combines with J gene TRBJ1-5, with D uncertain. V lost 0 bases and J 1 base, leaving 8 bases between the germline ends. Germline assignment: CDR1 SGHRS and CDR2 YFSETQ. The CDR3 contains 15 residues. The DNA of the CDR3 is TGCGCCAGCAGCTTGGGAAGCGAAAGCAATCAGCCCCAGCATTTT. Translation gives CASSLGSESNQPQHF.

The chain couples TRBV18 to TRBJ2-2; D remains ambiguous. Germline V gene sequence: CDR1 KGHSH, CDR2 LQKENI. CDR3 length: 14 amino acids. V was pared by 3 bases and J by 0 bases, with 5 bases between. The CDR3 DNA follows: TGTGCCAGCTCACCGGCCACGAACACCGGGGAGCTGTTTTTT. This translates into CASSPATNTGELFF.

This clone was found a few times. The rearrangement joins TRBV11-1 to TRBJ1-2, with D possibly matching TRBD1 (5 bases). The V gene's germline CDR1 is SGHAT and CDR2 FQDESV (reference sequence). The ends were cut back, 1 base at V and 6 bases at J, with 15 bases in the middle. The CDR3 extends over 15 amino acids. CDR3 amino acids: CASSLGRTTKDGYTF. CDR3 DNA: TGTGCCAGCAGCTTAGGTCGGACAACAAAGGATGGCTACACCTTC. The full variable domain, completed using reference TRBV11-1 and TRBJ1-2, is EAEVAQSPRYKITEKSQAVAFWCDPISGHATLYWYRQILGQGPELLVQFQDESVVDDSQLPKDRFSAERLKGVDSTLKIQPAELGDSAMYLCASSLGRTTKDGYTFGSGTRLTVV.

The chain is built from TRBV16 and TRBJ2-7; 7 bases line up with TRBD2. J was trimmed by 3 bases and V by 4 bases; bases with no gene match: 9. Germline V gene data show CDR1 as KGHSY and CDR2 as FQNENV. The CDR3 has 15 residues. For the CDR3, the DNA is TGTGCCAGCAGCCCTTGGGGGAGGGCAGACTACGAGCAGTACTTC. Its protein is CASSPWGRADYEQYF.

This clone was found once. Germline and junction disagree at one end, which may indicate a read error. The rearrangement uses TRBV2 and TRBJ1-2; possible D gene TRBD1, 6 bases. CDR1 and CDR2 from the germline V gene are SNHLY and FYNNEI. The CDR3 has 15 amino acids. The CDR3 protein is CARGGRGPGVYGYTF. The DNA of the CDR3 is TGCGCTCGCGGCGGCAGGGGCCCCGGGGTCTATGGCTACACCTTC. Full variable domain (remainder filled in from reference TRBV2 and TRBJ1-2): EPEVTQTPSHQVTQMGQEVILRCVPISNHLYFYWYRQILGQKVEFLVSFYNNEISEKSEIFDDQFSVERPDGSNFTLKIRSTKLEDSAMYFCARGGRGPGVYGYTFGSGTRLTVV.

The chain has TRBV5-5 and TRBJ2-3, with TRBD1 identical over 9 bases. After removal of 4 bases from V and 5 bases from J, the junction contained 14 bases not matched to a gene. This CDR3 is built from 17 residues. Germline CDR1 SGHKS, CDR2 YYEKEE (reference sequence). This CDR3 reads CASSRFSSGTGIDTQYF. CDR3 DNA: TGTGCCAGCAGCCGGTTCAGTTCCGGGACAGGGATAGATACGCAGTATTTT.

This chain uses TRBV7-9 with TRBJ1-6, with D hard to call. V dropped 3 bases and J dropped 0 bases, with 9 bases sitting between them. The CDR3 is 16 residues long. From germline, CDR1 is SEHNR and CDR2 FQNEAQ (reference sequence). The CDR3 region has the DNA TGTGCCAGCAGCTTTGCGCAGGCCTCCTATAATTCACCCCTCCACTTT. It codes for CASSFAQASYNSPLHF.

The rearrangement links TRBV2 to TRBJ2-5; 13 nucleotides line up with TRBD2. This CDR3 is 17 amino acids long. Germline V gene data show CDR1 as SNHLY and CDR2 as FYNNEI. With V trimmed by 6 bases and J by 4 bases, 11 bases remained unmatched. The CDR3 here is CASSRPPGLAGPETQYF. The DNA for the CDR3 is TGTGCCAGCAGCCGCCCTCCGGGACTAGCGGGGCCAGAGACCCAGTACTTC.

This chain connects TRBV7-8 to TRBJ1-2; possibly TRBD1 for D (6 bases). Germline values: CDR1 SGHVS, CDR2 FQNEAQ. The ends were cut back, 6 bases at V and 6 bases at J, with 14 bases in the middle. CDR3 length: 13 amino acids. As DNA, the CDR3 is TGTGCCAGCAGTGATACAGGGTTGGATGGCTACACCTTC. Encoded protein: CASSDTGLDGYTF. Drawing the rest from reference TRBV7-8 and TRBJ1-2, the complete variable domain is GAGVSQSPRYKVAKRGQDVALRCDPISGHVSLFWYQQALGQGPEFLTYFQNEAQLDKSGLPSDRFFAERPEGSVSTLKIQRTQQEDSAVYLCASSDTGLDGYTFGSGTRLTVV.

The genes are TRBV5-1 and TRBJ2-2; 11 bases align to TRBD2. V lost 3 bases to trimming and J lost 7 bases; unmatched junction nucleotides: 8. Germline CDR1 and CDR2: SGHRS and YFSETQ. This CDR3 region has 16 residues. The CDR3 DNA is TGCGCCAGCAGCTGGGTACTAGCGGGGGTCGGCGGGGAGCTGTTTTTT. It yields the protein CASSWVLAGVGGELFF.

The chain links TRBV5-6 to TRBJ2-1, with TRBD2 matching over 10 bases. The V segment lost 2 bases and the J segment 8 bases; nucleotides outside the gene matches: 7. This CDR3 region has 15 residues. From germline, CDR1 is SGHDT and CDR2 YYEEEE. The CDR3 DNA is TGTGCCAGCAGCTTAGGCCTAGCGGGGGACGATGAGCAGTTCTTC. Residues: CASSLGLAGDDEQFF.

This clone has more than one count but fewer than ten. The J gene is TRBJ2-7, the V gene TRBV12-5; the D gene is possibly TRBD2 (7 bases). Germline V lookup: CDR1 LGHNT, CDR2 FRNRAP. Between the trimmed V and J ends, which lost 6 bases and 0 bases, there was a span of 12 bases. This CDR3 contains 14 residues. Here the CDR3 DNA reads TGTGCTAGTGGCCCTAGGGGGGGCTCCTACGAGCAGTACTTC. This codes for CASGPRGGSYEQYF.

The genes are TRBV5-6 and TRBJ2-7; 11 positions match TRBD1. Per germline, CDR1 SGHDT and CDR2 YYEEEE. Trimming removed 4 bases from V and 4 bases from J; junction bases left unmatched: 10. The CDR3 extends over 16 amino acids. The CDR3 DNA reads as TGTGCCAGCAGCCGTACAGGGACAGGGGGTGGGTACGAGCAGTACTTC. Its protein product is CASSRTGTGGGYEQYF.

The chain is built from TRBV10-3 and TRBJ1-2, with 7 positions matching TRBD1. Per germline, CDR1 ENHRY and CDR2 SYGVKD. CDR3 length: 13 amino acids. V lost 8 bases to trimming and J lost 4 bases; unmatched junction nucleotides: 7. The chain's CDR3 is CAIPAGGPYGYTF. Here the CDR3 DNA reads TGTGCCATCCCTGCAGGGGGGCCCTATGGCTACACCTTC.

The chain combines TRBV11-2 with TRBJ1-6, with D possibly TRBD1 on 5 matching bases. Trimming took 2 bases from V and 8 from J, leaving 16 bases between them. The V gene's germline CDR1 is SGHAT and CDR2 FQNNGV. The CDR3 has 16 residues. For the CDR3, the DNA is TGTGCCAGCAGCTTATCCGGTGGCAGGGCCTATTCACCCCTCCACTTT. It encodes CASSLSGGRAYSPLHF.